The source of this T cell receptor beta chain is a study of T cell responses to AZD1222 COVID-19 vaccine. The study's findings and limits: Nearly half of unique spike-specific TCRs reportedly avoided B.1.351 and B.1.1.7 mutated regions. The donors showed a predominance of white British ancestry and of females, with possible underestimation of clonal diversity.

Notes on this clone: No antigen is known for it.

Deletions cut 3 bases from V and 2 bases from J, with 13 bases between. The length of the CDR3 is 16 residues. Germline loops: CDR1 ENHRY, CDR2 SYGVKD. Clones were sequenced by immunoSEQ multiplex PCR, and TCRdb holds only the in-frame ones, with some missing. Here the sample spans 95,000 or so clones, about 88% being singletons. The rearrangement links TRBV10-3 to TRBJ2-2; D remains unclear. The clonotype originates from an adult in good health. Sample: peripheral blood, taken on day 0 of AZD1222 vaccination. The CDR3 nucleotides read TGTGCCATCAGTGATAGGCCATTGTCCAACACCGGGGAGCTGTTTTTT. It encodes CAISDRPLSNTGELFF.